Below are 21 T cell receptor beta chains sequenced from a single sample in a study of T cell responses to AZD1222 COVID-19 vaccine. Some clones are missing from TCRdb's copy, which holds only in-frame ones; the method was immunoSEQ multiplex PCR. The sample has roughly 82,000 clones, 85% seen once; the top ten hold approximately 13%. The sequencing used peripheral blood, collected on day 0 of AZD1222 vaccination. The receptors shown here come from an adult in good health.

The chain couples TRBV19 to TRBJ2-7; 7 bases match TRBD2. The V gene end was trimmed by 4 bases and the J gene end by 0 bases; junction bases not matched to a gene: 6. The CDR3 has 15 amino acids. The germline V gene encodes CDR1 LNHDA and CDR2 SQIVND (reference sequence). CDR3 DNA: TGTGCCAGTAGTACCAATAGCGGGTACTCCTACGAGCAGTACTTC. It specifies CASSTNSGYSYEQYF.

The chain couples TRBV3-1 (or the pseudogene TRBV3-2) to TRBJ1-2, with 7 bases matching TRBD1. V trimming: 6 bases; J trimming: 4 bases; junction bases outside the gene matches: 8. The CDR3 runs 14 residues. CDR1 and CDR2 from the germline V gene are LGHDT and YNNKEL (reference sequence). The CDR3 nucleotides are TGTGCCAGCAGGGAGTCCGACAGGGCCTATGGCTACACCTTC. Protein sequence: CASRESDRAYGYTF.

The V and J genes are TRBV5-8 and TRBJ2-5; D perhaps matches TRBD1 (6 bases). Germline values: CDR1 SGHTS, CDR2 YDEGEE. This CDR3 is 16 amino acids long. The germline V and J ends were trimmed by 5 bases and 0 bases, with 17 bases remaining between them. CDR3 in amino acids: CASRQEDRTYQETQYF. The CDR3, as DNA: TGTGCCAGCAGACAAGAGGACAGAACGTACCAAGAGACCCAGTACTTC.

The CDR3 DNA reads as TGTGCCAGCACCATAGGGAGGGAGATCGCCGGGGAGCTGTTTTTT. It codes for CASTIGREIAGELFF. The chain links TRBV6-6 to TRBJ2-2; 7 nucleotides match TRBD2. The V and J ends lost 7 bases and 6 bases, in that order; junction bases with no gene match: 11. This CDR3 spans 15 amino acids. In germline, CDR1 is MNHNY, CDR2 SVGAGI (reference sequence).

The chain employs TRBV28 and TRBJ1-2, with D possibly being TRBD1 (5 bases). Germline loops: CDR1 MDHEN, CDR2 SYDVKM. The V and J ends lost 2 bases and 4 bases respectively, with 14 bases between them. The CDR3 covers 15 residues. CDR3 loop: CASSLGQGVFYGYTF. The CDR3, as DNA: TGTGCCAGCAGTTTAGGGCAGGGTGTCTTCTATGGCTACACCTTC.

This chain connects TRBV10-3 to TRBJ1-5; 11 nucleotides align to TRBD1. The ends lost 3 bases at V and 5 bases at J; junction bases unmatched: 6. CDR3 length: 16 residues. In germline, CDR1 is ENHRY, CDR2 SYGVKD. The DNA of the CDR3 is TGTGCCATCAGTGACCGGACAGGGGGCGATCATCAGCCCCAGCATTTT. This encodes CAISDRTGGDHQPQHF.

V usage is TRBV30 and J usage is TRBJ1-4, with D maybe TRBD1 (5 bases). The CDR3 loop spans 16 amino acids. Germline loops: CDR1 GTSNPN, CDR2 SVGIG (reference sequence). The V and J ends lost 1 base and 8 bases respectively, with 20 bases between them. The CDR3 nucleotides are TGTGCCTGGAGTGCTTCCCTTTGGGGGGTGGAGGAAAAACTGTTTTTT. This gives the protein CAWSASLWGVEEKLFF.

V is TRBV6-5 and J is TRBJ2-3, with 10 bases identical to TRBD1. CDR1 and CDR2 from the germline V gene are MNHEY and SVGAGI. The CDR3 covers 15 residues. With 5 bases clipped from V and 4 bases from J, the junction kept 6 bases outside the gene matches. Written as DNA, the CDR3 is TGTGCCAGCAGTATTGGGACAGGGGACGCAGATACGCAGTATTTT. This gives the protein CASSIGTGDADTQYF.

As for this clone: Other DNA sequences in the sample encode the same CDR3. The rearrangement joins TRBV7-9 to TRBJ2-5, with 16 bases fitting TRBD2. The trim removed 5 bases at V and 1 base at J, leaving 7 bases unmatched. The length of the CDR3 is 18 residues. Germline V gene data show CDR1 as SEHNR and CDR2 as FQNEAQ (reference sequence). The CDR3 sequence is CASSPGLAGGDFQETQYF. As DNA, the CDR3 is TGTGCCAGCAGCCCGGGACTAGCGGGGGGGGACTTCCAAGAGACCCAGTACTTC.

This sequence joins TRBV9 and TRBJ1-3; D is uncertain. Germline CDR1 SGDLS, CDR2 YYNGEE. V lost 0 bases and J 9 bases, leaving 13 bases between the germline ends. The CDR3 loop spans 14 amino acids. Here the CDR3 DNA reads TGTGCCAGCAGCGTAGTTCCCGCGGCCCGCACCATATATTTT. It is translated as CASSVVPAARTIYF.

The V gene is TRBV4-2, the J gene TRBJ1-1; 9 bases are shared with TRBD1. CDR1 and CDR2 from the germline V gene are LGHNA and YNFKEQ. This CDR3 has 15 residues. Trimming at V came to 1 base and at J to 6 bases, leaving 6 bases not matched to a gene. Here the CDR3 DNA reads TGTGCCAGCAGCCAAGGGACAGGGGAGGATCCTGAAGCTTTCTTT. It specifies CASSQGTGEDPEAFF.

The V and J genes are TRBV7-2 and TRBJ2-2; possibly TRBD2 for D (5 bases). The CDR3 length is 12 residues. V was pared by 3 bases and J by 6 bases, with 5 bases between. Germline V gene data show CDR1 as SGHTA and CDR2 as FQGNSA. CDR3 sequence (DNA): TGTGCCAGCAGCTTGGAGGCCGGGGAGCTGTTTTTT. This gives the protein CASSLEAGELFF.

The chain is built from TRBV7-2 and TRBJ1-2; a weak D match, TRBD1 (5 bases). Germline assignment: CDR1 SGHTA and CDR2 FQGNSA. The CDR3 loop spans 12 amino acids. V was cut by 1 base and J by 7 bases, with 7 bases left in between. In nucleotides, the CDR3 is TGTGCCAGCAGCTTAGTGAGGGGTGGCTACACCTTC. It yields the protein CASSLVRGGYTF.

The chain uses TRBV11-2 and TRBJ2-1; perhaps TRBD2 as D (6 bases). Germline values: CDR1 SGHAT, CDR2 FQNNGV. CDR3 size: 15 residues. Deletions cut 4 bases from V and 2 bases from J, with 12 bases between. DNA for the CDR3: TGTGCCAGCAGCTACCTTAGCGGTACCTACAATGAGCAGTTCTTC. Its protein is CASSYLSGTYNEQFF.

The rearrangement uses TRBV20-1 and TRBJ2-1; TRBD2 aligns across 11 bases. CDR3 length: 15 amino acids. Germline V gene sequence: CDR1 DFQATT, CDR2 SNEGSKA (reference sequence). With V trimmed by 3 bases and J by 7 bases, 8 bases remained unmatched. DNA of the CDR3: TGCAGTGCTAGTATAGCGGGGGGGCGTGGGAATGAGCAGTTCTTC. Protein sequence: CSASIAGGRGNEQFF.

The chain recombines TRBV29-1 with TRBJ2-3; D remains ambiguous. In germline, CDR1 is SQVTM, CDR2 ANQGSEA. CDR3 length: 14 residues. Deletions cut 3 bases from V and 0 bases from J, with 10 bases between. DNA for the CDR3: TGCAGCGTTGAGCCTAACCAGAGCACAGATACGCAGTATTTT. Amino acid sequence: CSVEPNQSTDTQYF.

This chain links TRBV7-2 with TRBJ1-6; the match to TRBD1 covers 10 bases. The J segment lost 7 bases and the V segment lost 1 base, leaving 1 base of the junction unmatched. This CDR3 region has 15 residues. The germline CDR1 and CDR2 sequences are SGHTA and FQGNSA. The CDR3 is CASSLEGQGNSPLHF. DNA of the CDR3: TGTGCCAGCAGCTTAGAGGGACAGGGGAATTCACCCCTCCACTTT.

The rearrangement links TRBV6-2 or TRBV6-3 to TRBJ2-7; D is perhaps TRBD2 (7 bases). Germline V gene data show CDR1 as MNHEY and CDR2 as SVGEGT. V was trimmed by 2 bases and J by 2 bases, leaving 10 bases between them. CDR3 length equals 14 residues. The CDR3: CASSYRGAPYEQYF. The CDR3 DNA reads as TGTGCCAGCAGTTACCGGGGGGCCCCCTACGAGCAGTACTTC.

The chain links TRBV5-6 to TRBJ2-3; TRBD2 agrees at 10 bases. Germline assignment: CDR1 SGHDT and CDR2 YYEEEE. The V segment lost 4 bases and the J segment 6 bases; nucleotides outside the gene matches: 5. The CDR3 contains 14 residues. The CDR3, as DNA: TGTGCCAGCAGCCCGGGACTAGCGTGGGATACGCAGTATTTT. It yields the protein CASSPGLAWDTQYF.

The chain links TRBV10-3 to TRBJ1-4, with TRBD1 matching 8 bases. The CDR3 is made up of 14 amino acids. Trimming at V came to 5 bases and at J to 7 bases, leaving 6 bases not matched to a gene. The V gene's germline CDR1 is ENHRY and CDR2 SYGVKD. CDR3 sequence: CAISNGQGTEKLFF. In DNA form, the CDR3 reads TGTGCCATCAGTAACGGACAGGGAACTGAAAAACTGTTTTTT.

The chain is built from TRBV19 and TRBJ1-2, with TRBD1 as a possible D gene (5 bases). The V gene lost 8 bases and the J gene lost 8 bases, with 18 bases spanning the gap. The CDR3 contains 13 residues. Germline V gives CDR1 LNHDA, CDR2 SQIVND (reference sequence). Here the CDR3 reads CASCQGPGLGYTF. The CDR3 DNA reads TGTGCCAGTTGTCAGGGACCGGGCTTGGGCTACACCTTC.